Listed here are 12 T cell receptor beta chains from one sample, sequenced in a study of long-term antiretroviral therapy in people with HIV. Version v3.0 of the immunoSEQ assay ran at survey level. This table comes from immunoSEQ multiplex PCR, and its TCRdb copy is limited to in-frame clones, with some not included. The data contain about 36,000 clones, 70% to 90% of them seen just once; the ten biggest clones take up 10%. Here the sequenced sample was unsorted PBMCs, taken 2.2 years after starting antiretroviral therapy. Receptors were obtained from a man aged 18 to 30 with HIV.

The chain links TRBV11-2 to TRBJ1-1; D unresolved. Germline V CDR1 and CDR2: SGHAT, FQNNGV. The V and J ends lost 5 bases and 4 bases respectively, with 8 bases between them. This CDR3 contains 12 residues. Written as DNA, the CDR3 is TGTGCCAGCAGCCTACGGGGCACTGAAGCTTTCTTT. Its protein product is CASSLRGTEAFF.

The CDR3 DNA sequence: TGTGCCAGCAGTCTTACTGCTTCTCCCGGGGAGCTGTTTTTT. It yields the protein CASSLTASPGELFF. The V and J genes are TRBV6-5 and TRBJ2-2; no definite D call. Trimming removed 5 bases from V and 6 bases from J, with 13 bases in between. This CDR3 contains 14 residues. The germline CDR1 and CDR2 sequences are MNHEY and SVGAGI.

The V call is TRBV9, the J call TRBJ1-3; the match to TRBD1 covers 9 bases. The germline CDR1 and CDR2 sequences are SGDLS and YYNGEE. The CDR3 is 15 residues long. With V trimmed by 0 bases and J by 4 bases, 2 bases remained unmatched. The CDR3 sequence: CASSVGQGEGNTIYF. The CDR3 nucleotides read TGTGCCAGCAGCGTAGGACAGGGGGAGGGAAACACCATATATTTT.

This clone was seen a handful of times. Written as DNA, the CDR3 is TGTGCCAGCAGCGGCGGCAGGCGAGGAAACACCATATATTTT. Translation: CASSGGRRGNTIYF. This chain uses TRBV13 with TRBJ1-3, with no clear D. V was cut by 5 bases and J by 4 bases, with 12 bases left in between. This CDR3 is 14 amino acids long. Germline V gene sequence: CDR1 PRHDT, CDR2 FYEKMQ (reference sequence).

The gene calls are TRBV5-1 and TRBJ1-2, with D possibly TRBD1 on 6 matching bases. Trimming stripped 4 bases from V and 5 bases from J, with 12 bases between. This CDR3 has 13 amino acids. Germline V gives CDR1 SGHRS, CDR2 YFSETQ. The CDR3 DNA follows: TGCGCCAGCAGCCCCACTACAGGGTATGGCTACACCTTC. Translated: CASSPTTGYGYTF.

This chain connects TRBV7-8 to TRBJ2-5, with 15 positions matching TRBD2. This CDR3 comprises 19 residues. V lost 1 base and J lost 4; bases outside the gene matches: 10. Germline V lookup: CDR1 SGHVS, CDR2 FQNEAQ. The CDR3 is CASSLEWGLAGGGGETQYF. The CDR3 DNA follows: TGTGCCAGCAGCTTAGAATGGGGACTAGCGGGGGGCGGTGGAGAGACCCAGTACTTC.

With regard to this clone: Within the sample, other DNA sequences also encode this same CDR3. The chain couples TRBV13 to TRBJ1-3, with no clear D. Germline loops: CDR1 PRHDT, CDR2 FYEKMQ (reference sequence). The CDR3 is made up of 13 amino acids. V lost 0 bases, J lost 1 base, and 1 base lay in between. The CDR3 protein is CASSLGSGNTIYF. For the CDR3, the DNA is TGTGCCAGCAGCTTAGGATCTGGAAACACCATATATTTT.

The rearrangement uses TRBV30 and TRBJ2-2, with D tentatively TRBD2 (5 bases). Trimming removed 3 bases at V and 2 bases at J, with 13 bases between. The germline CDR1 and CDR2 sequences are GTSNPN and SVGIG (reference sequence). This CDR3 is 15 amino acids long. The CDR3 DNA sequence: TGTGCCTGGAGCGCAAAAGCGGTAAACACCGGGGAGCTGTTTTTT. This sequence encodes CAWSAKAVNTGELFF.

The J gene is TRBJ1-3, the V gene TRBV10-3, with 7 bases fitting TRBD1. Germline V CDR1 and CDR2: ENHRY, SYGVKD. This CDR3 is built from 14 residues. The V and J ends lost 11 bases and 0 bases, in that order; junction bases with no gene match: 7. This chain's CDR3 is CASWTGGSGNTIYF. For the CDR3, the DNA is TGTGCCTCTTGGACAGGCGGCTCTGGAAACACCATATATTTT.

This CDR3 is CASSIGSINEQFF. The CDR3 DNA sequence: TGTGCCAGTAGTATAGGTAGTATCAATGAGCAGTTCTTC. This sequence joins TRBV19 and TRBJ2-1; D gene ambiguous. This CDR3 spans 13 amino acids. The germline V gene has CDR1 LNHDA and CDR2 SQIVND (reference sequence). The V and J ends lost 1 base and 6 bases respectively, with 7 bases between them.

This clone was detected once. The chain uses TRBV4-2 and TRBJ2-2; D might be TRBD2 (6 bases). The CDR3 sequence is 14 residues long. Per germline, CDR1 LGHNA and CDR2 YNFKEQ. Trimming left V 1 base short and J 8 bases short, with 11 bases between. The CDR3 here is CASSQGLDPGELFF. CDR3 sequence (DNA): TGTGCCAGCAGCCAAGGACTAGACCCGGGGGAGCTGTTTTTT.

The table lists this clone with a count of one. The rearrangement links TRBV5-5 to TRBJ2-3, with D perhaps given as TRBD1 or TRBD2 (6 bases each). CDR1 SGHKS and CDR2 YYEKEE come from the germline V gene (reference sequence). The CDR3 spans 16 residues. Trimming removed 7 bases from V and 8 bases from J, with 26 bases in between. The CDR3 bases are TGTGCCAGCGCCCCGAGGGGGGTCGACCCCGGGGGTACGCAGTATTTT. Encoded protein: CASAPRGVDPGGTQYF.